These 8 T cell receptor beta chains were all obtained from the same sample, sequenced in a study of shared clonotypes between healthy human individuals. Repertoires were generated with immunoSEQ multiplex PCR, while TCRdb's copy carries only in-frame clones and drops some. This table has some 1,600,000 clones, 95% to 99% appearing once. The sequenced material came from naive CD4+ T cells sorted from blood. Subset reported: CD45RA+ positively selected. Receptors were obtained from a man aged 25 to 45 in good health.

This clone was picked up one time. The CDR3 reads CASRNRGYEQYF. The CDR3 nucleotides are TGTGCCAGCAGGAACAGGGGTTACGAGCAGTACTTC. J is TRBJ2-7 and V is TRBV6-5; 7 bases match TRBD1. This CDR3 is built from 12 residues. The V and J ends lost 6 bases and 4 bases, in that order; junction bases with no gene match: 3. Germline CDR1 and CDR2: MNHEY and SVGAGI.

The chain recombines TRBV7-9 with TRBJ2-5; 12 bases map to TRBD2. The CDR3 consists of 18 residues. The ends lost 5 bases at V and 2 bases at J; junction bases unmatched: 12. CDR1 is SEHNR and CDR2 is FQNEAQ in the germline V gene (reference sequence). CDR3 in DNA: TGTGCCAGCAGCAATAGGACTAGCGGGACGGTAAGACAAGAGACCCAGTACTTC. Residues: CASSNRTSGTVRQETQYF. Looking up the rest from reference TRBV7-9 and TRBJ2-5 gives the full variable domain: DTGVSQNPRHKITKRGQNVTFRCDPISEHNRLYWYRQTLGQGPEFLTYFQNEAQLEKSRLLSDRFSAERPKGSFSTLEIQRTEQGDSAMYLCASSNRTSGTVRQETQYFGPGTRLLVL.

V usage is TRBV5-1 and J usage is TRBJ2-5, with no clear D. The V end was cut by 1 base, the J end by 5 bases, with 12 bases between. The CDR3 loop spans 14 amino acids. Germline values: CDR1 SGHRS, CDR2 YFSETQ. In nucleotides, the CDR3 is TGCGCCAGCAGCTTGCCCCGACGGGTGGAGACCCAGTACTTC. It is translated as CASSLPRRVETQYF.

The chain is built from TRBV10-3 and TRBJ2-5, with 7 bases identical to TRBD1. This CDR3 comprises 15 residues. With V trimmed by 4 bases and J by 5 bases, 10 bases remained unmatched. CDR1 and CDR2 (germline): ENHRY, SYGVKD. CDR3 nucleotides: TGTGCCATCAGTGGGACAGGCCCCAAAGGGGAGACCCAGTACTTC. Amino acid sequence: CAISGTGPKGETQYF.

The chain employs TRBV9 and TRBJ1-2; D possibly corresponds to TRBD1 (5 bases). The CDR3 runs 15 residues. V shed 0 bases and J shed 3 bases, with 12 bases lying between them. Germline V gene lookup returns CDR1 SGDLS and CDR2 YYNGEE. The DNA for the CDR3 is TGTGCCAGCAGCGTAGGTGGGGGGATCGACTATGGCTACACCTTC. Protein: CASSVGGGIDYGYTF.

The CDR3 DNA sequence: TGTGCCAGCTCACCCGGACGGCACGCTAATGAAAAACTGTTTTTT. Its protein is CASSPGRHANEKLFF. The chain has TRBV18 and TRBJ1-4; D remains unclear. Trimming cost V 3 bases and J 3 bases, with 11 bases left between them. Per the germline V gene, CDR1 is KGHSH and CDR2 is LQKENI. CDR3 size: 15 residues.

This chain joins TRBV30 and TRBJ2-2; 7 bases are shared with TRBD2. The V gene's germline CDR1 is GTSNPN and CDR2 SVGIG (reference sequence). The CDR3 length is 16 residues. V shed 6 bases, J shed 4 bases, and the junction held 14 bases outside the gene matches. In DNA form, the CDR3 reads TGTGCCTGTGCCCGACCGAGACTAGCTATCACCGGGGAGCTGTTTTTT. Residues: CACARPRLAITGELFF.

The DNA of the CDR3 is TGTGCCAGCTCACCACTAGCGGGATCTCTAAACAATGAGCAGTTCTTC. It yields the protein CASSPLAGSLNNEQFF. The V and J genes are TRBV18 and TRBJ2-1; 8 nucleotides agree with TRBD2. The germline V gene has CDR1 KGHSH and CDR2 LQKENI. The CDR3 consists of 16 residues. With 1 base clipped from V and 5 bases from J, the junction kept 7 bases outside the gene matches.